Listed below are T cell receptor beta chains from one sample, sequenced in a study of cytomegalovirus exposure and HLA in healthy donors. The table came from immunoSEQ multiplex PCR; TCRdb's copy has only in-frame clones and leaves some out. The sample gives 150,000 to 200,000 clones, around four fifths of which show up once; approximately 0.99% is in the top ten. Sample: PBMCs. The receptors stem from a woman between 40 and 50 years old in good health and CMV-seronegative. Each CDR3 is given with its conserved first and last residue. The D gene is left open where the match is weak. The listing skips clone size in some rows; elsewhere it reads once, few, many or a size class.

D,size,V,J,CDR3,DNA
TRBD2,.,TRBV5-1,TRBJ2-7,CASSFDSGAPYEQYF,TGCGCCAGCAGCTTCGATAGCGGGGCTCCGTACGAGCAGTACTTC
.,.,TRBV5-4,TRBJ1-3,CASSLDNGRADTIYF,TGTGCCAGCAGCTTAGATAACGGCAGGGCGGACACCATATATTTT
.,.,TRBV5-1,TRBJ1-1,CARSGLSKFTEAFF,TGCGCCAGGTCGGGACTGTCGAAGTTCACTGAAGCTTTCTTT
.,.,TRBV5-1,TRBJ1-1,CASSLAVNTEAFF,TGCGCCAGCAGCTTGGCAGTAAACACTGAAGCTTTCTTT
.,few,TRBV6-5,TRBJ1-1,CASSNARVSTEAFF,TGTGCCAGCAGTAACGCCAGGGTGAGCACTGAAGCTTTCTTT
TRBD2,.,TRBV14,TRBJ2-1,CASSQGLAGGVNEQFF,TGTGCCAGCAGCCAGGGACTAGCGGGAGGGGTCAATGAGCAGTTCTTC
TRBD1,few,TRBV7-3,TRBJ1-5,CASSLTPTGSNQPQHF,TGTGCCAGCAGCTTAACGCCGACAGGGAGCAATCAGCCCCAGCATTTT
TRBD1,.,TRBV19,TRBJ1-2,CASSTTGGVTYGYTF,TGTGCCAGTAGTACGACAGGGGGCGTAACATATGGCTACACCTTC
.,.,TRBV5-8,TRBJ2-2,CASSSAGNTGELFF,TGTGCCAGCAGCTCCGCAGGGAACACCGGGGAGCTGTTTTTT
TRBD1,.,TRBV13,TRBJ1-2,CASSLGQGTYGYTF,TGTGCCAGCAGCCTCGGACAGGGGACCTATGGCTACACCTTC